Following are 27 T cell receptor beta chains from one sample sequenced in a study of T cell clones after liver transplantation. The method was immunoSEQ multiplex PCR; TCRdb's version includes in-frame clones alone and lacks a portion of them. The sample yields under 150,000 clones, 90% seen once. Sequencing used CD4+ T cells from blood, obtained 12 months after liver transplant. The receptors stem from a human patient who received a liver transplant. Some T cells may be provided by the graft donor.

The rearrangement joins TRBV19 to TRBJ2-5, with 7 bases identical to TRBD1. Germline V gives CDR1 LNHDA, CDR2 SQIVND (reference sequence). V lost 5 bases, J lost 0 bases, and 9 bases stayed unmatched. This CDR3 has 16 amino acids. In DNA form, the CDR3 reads TGTGCCAGTAGTGCCTACAGGGGTGCCCACCAAGAGACCCAGTACTTC. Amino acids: CASSAYRGAHQETQYF.

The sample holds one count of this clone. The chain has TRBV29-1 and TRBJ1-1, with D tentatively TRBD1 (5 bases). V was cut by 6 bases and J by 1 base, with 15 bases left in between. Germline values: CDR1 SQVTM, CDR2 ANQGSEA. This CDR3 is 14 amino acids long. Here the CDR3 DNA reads TGCAGCGTAAACGTCGGGACTACGAACACTGAAGCTTTCTTT. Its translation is CSVNVGTTNTEAFF.

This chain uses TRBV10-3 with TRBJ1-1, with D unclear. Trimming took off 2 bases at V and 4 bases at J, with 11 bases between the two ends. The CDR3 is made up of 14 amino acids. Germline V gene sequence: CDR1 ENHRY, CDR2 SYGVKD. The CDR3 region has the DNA TGTGCCATCAGTGAGGCAGGTCTGGGCACTGAAGCTTTCTTT. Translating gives CAISEAGLGTEAFF.

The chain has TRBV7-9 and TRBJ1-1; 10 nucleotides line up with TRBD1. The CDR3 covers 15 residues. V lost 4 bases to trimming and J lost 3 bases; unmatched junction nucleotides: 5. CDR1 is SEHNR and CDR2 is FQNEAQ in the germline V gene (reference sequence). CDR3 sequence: CASSSTGGRDTEAFF. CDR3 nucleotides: TGTGCCAGCAGCTCGACAGGGGGCAGAGACACTGAAGCTTTCTTT.

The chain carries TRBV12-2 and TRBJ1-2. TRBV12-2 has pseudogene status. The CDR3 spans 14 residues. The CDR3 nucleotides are TGTGCAAGTCGTTACAGGCGGAGGCACTATGGCTACACCTTC. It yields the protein CASRYRRRHYGYTF.

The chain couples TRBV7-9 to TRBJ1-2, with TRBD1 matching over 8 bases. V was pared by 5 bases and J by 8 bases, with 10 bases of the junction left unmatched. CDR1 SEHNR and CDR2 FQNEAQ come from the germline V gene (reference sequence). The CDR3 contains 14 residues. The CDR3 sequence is CASSPRQGSGGYTF. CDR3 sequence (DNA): TGTGCCAGCAGCCCCCGACAGGGGTCCGGCGGCTACACCTTC.

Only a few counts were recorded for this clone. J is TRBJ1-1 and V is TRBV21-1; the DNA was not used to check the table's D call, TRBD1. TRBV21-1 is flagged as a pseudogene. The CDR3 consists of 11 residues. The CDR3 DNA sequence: TGTGCCAGCAGCAAGACAGGGGCAACTTTCTTT. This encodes CASSKTGATFF.

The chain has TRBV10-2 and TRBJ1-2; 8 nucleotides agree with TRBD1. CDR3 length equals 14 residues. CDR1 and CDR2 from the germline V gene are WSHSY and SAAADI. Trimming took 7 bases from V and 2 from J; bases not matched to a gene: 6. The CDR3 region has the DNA TGCGCCAGCAAGCCAGGGGGCGACAACTATGGCTACACCTTC. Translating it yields CASKPGGDNYGYTF.

CDR3 residues: CAWAREATNYGYTF. The CDR3 nucleotides are TGTGCCTGGGCACGAGAGGCAACCAACTATGGCTACACCTTC. The J gene is TRBJ1-2, the V gene TRBV30; D ambiguous. The CDR3 extends over 14 amino acids. The germline V gene has CDR1 GTSNPN and CDR2 SVGIG (reference sequence). The germline V and J ends were trimmed by 5 bases and 2 bases, with 15 bases remaining between them.

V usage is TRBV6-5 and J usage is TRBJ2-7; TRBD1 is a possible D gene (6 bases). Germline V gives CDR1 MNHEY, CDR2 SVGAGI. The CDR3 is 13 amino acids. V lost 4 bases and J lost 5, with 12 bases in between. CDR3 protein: CASSSPPGDEQYF. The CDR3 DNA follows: TGTGCCAGCAGTTCTCCCCCAGGGGACGAGCAGTACTTC.

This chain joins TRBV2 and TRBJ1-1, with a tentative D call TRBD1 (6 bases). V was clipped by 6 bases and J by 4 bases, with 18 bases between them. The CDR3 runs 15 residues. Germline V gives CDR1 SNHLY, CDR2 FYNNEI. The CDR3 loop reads CASSSTLGASTEAFF. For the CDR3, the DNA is TGTGCCAGCAGCTCCACCCTGGGGGCGAGCACTGAAGCTTTCTTT.

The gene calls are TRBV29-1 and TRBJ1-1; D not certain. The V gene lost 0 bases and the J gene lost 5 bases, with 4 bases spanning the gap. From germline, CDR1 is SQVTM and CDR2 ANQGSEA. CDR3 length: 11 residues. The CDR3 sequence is CSVEDLTEAFF. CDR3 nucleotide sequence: TGCAGCGTTGAAGATCTTACTGAAGCTTTCTTT.

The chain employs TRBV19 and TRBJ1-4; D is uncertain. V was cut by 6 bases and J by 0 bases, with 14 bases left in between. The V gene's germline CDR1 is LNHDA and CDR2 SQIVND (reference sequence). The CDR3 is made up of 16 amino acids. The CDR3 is CASSSISGTTNEKLFF. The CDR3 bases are TGTGCCAGTAGCTCCATCTCGGGGACAACTAATGAAAAACTGTTTTTT.

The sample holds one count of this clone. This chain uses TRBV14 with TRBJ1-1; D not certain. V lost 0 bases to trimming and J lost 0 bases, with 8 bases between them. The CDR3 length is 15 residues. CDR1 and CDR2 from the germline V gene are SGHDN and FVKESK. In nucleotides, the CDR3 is TGTGCCAGCAGCCAAGATATAGGACTGAACACTGAAGCTTTCTTT. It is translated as CASSQDIGLNTEAFF.

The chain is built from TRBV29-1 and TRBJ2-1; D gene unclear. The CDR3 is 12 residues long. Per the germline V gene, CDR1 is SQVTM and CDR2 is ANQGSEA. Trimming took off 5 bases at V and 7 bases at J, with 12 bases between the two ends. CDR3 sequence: CSVSPGVNEQFF. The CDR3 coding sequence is TGCAGCGTTTCCCCGGGTGTGAATGAGCAGTTCTTC.

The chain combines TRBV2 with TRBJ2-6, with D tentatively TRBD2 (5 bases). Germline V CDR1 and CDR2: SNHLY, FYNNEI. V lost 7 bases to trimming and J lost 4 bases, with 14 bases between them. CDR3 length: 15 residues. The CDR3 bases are TGTGCCAGCAAACTGGTAACGGGAGGGGCCAACGTCCTGACTTTC. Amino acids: CASKLVTGGANVLTF. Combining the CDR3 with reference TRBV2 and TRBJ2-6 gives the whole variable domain EPEVTQTPSHQVTQMGQEVILRCVPISNHLYFYWYRQILGQKVEFLVSFYNNEISEKSEIFDDQFSVERPDGSNFTLKIRSTKLEDSAMYFCASKLVTGGANVLTFGAGSRLTVL.

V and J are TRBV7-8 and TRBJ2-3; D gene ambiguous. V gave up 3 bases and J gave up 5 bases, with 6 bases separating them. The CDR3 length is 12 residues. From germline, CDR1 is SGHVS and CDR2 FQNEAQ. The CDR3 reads CASSFMEDTQYF. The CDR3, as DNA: TGTGCCAGCAGCTTTATGGAAGATACGCAGTATTTT.

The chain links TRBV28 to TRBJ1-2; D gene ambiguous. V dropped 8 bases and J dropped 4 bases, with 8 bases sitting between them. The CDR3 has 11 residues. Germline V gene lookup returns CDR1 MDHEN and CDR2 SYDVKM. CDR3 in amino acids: CASGDLYGYTF. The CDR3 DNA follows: TGTGCCAGCGGCGATCTCTATGGCTACACCTTC.

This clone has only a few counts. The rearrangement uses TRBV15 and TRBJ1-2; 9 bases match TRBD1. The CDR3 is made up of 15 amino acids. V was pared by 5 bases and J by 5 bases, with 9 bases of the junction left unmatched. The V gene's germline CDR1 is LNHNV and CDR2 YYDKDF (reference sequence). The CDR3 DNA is TGTGCCACCAGCGGACCCCGGACAGGGGTGTATGGCTACACCTTC. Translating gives CATSGPRTGVYGYTF. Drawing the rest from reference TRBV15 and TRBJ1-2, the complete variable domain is DAMVIQNPRYQVTQFGKPVTLSCSQTLNHNVMYWYQQKSSQAPKLLFHYYDKDFNNEADTPDNFQSRRPNTSFCFLDIRSPGLGDTAMYLCATSGPRTGVYGYTFGSGTRLTVV.

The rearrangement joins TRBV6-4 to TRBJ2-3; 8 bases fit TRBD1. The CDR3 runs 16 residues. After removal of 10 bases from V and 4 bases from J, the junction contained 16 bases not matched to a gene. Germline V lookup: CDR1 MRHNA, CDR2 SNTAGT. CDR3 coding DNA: TGTGCCACCCTAACGTCCGGGACAGGCGACCCAGATACGCAGTATTTT. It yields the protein CATLTSGTGDPDTQYF.

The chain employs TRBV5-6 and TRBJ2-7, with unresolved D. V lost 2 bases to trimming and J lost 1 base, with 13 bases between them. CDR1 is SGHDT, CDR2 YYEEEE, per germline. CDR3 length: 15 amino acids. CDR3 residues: CASSFSRLSSYEQYF. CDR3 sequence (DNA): TGTGCCAGCAGCTTCAGCCGCCTCAGTTCCTACGAGCAGTACTTC.

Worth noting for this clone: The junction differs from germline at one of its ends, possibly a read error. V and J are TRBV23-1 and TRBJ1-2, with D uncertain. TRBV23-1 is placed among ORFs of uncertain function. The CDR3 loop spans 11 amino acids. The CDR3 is CASSRYLRSAF. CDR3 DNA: TGCGCCAGCAGTCGATATCTACGAAGCGCCTTC.

For the CDR3, the DNA is TGTGCCAGCGTTTCCTACAATGAGCAGTTCTTC. It is translated as CASVSYNEQFF. The V and J genes are TRBV25-1 and TRBJ2-1; D not resolved. This CDR3 spans 11 amino acids. V lost 8 bases and J 1 base, leaving 3 bases between the germline ends. Germline CDR1 and CDR2: MGHDK and SYGVNS.

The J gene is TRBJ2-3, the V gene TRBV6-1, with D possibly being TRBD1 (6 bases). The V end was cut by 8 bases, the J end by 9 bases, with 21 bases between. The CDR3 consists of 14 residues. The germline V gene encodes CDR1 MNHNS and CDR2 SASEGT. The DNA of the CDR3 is TGTGCCAGCCTGACAGGACTGGGGGTAGGGACGCAGTATTTT. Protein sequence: CASLTGLGVGTQYF.

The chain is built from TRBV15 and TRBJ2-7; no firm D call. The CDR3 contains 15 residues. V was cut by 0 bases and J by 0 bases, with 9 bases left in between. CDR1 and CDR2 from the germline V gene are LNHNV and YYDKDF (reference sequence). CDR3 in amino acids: CATSRDMGGSYEQYF. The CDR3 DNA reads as TGTGCCACCAGCAGAGACATGGGCGGCTCCTACGAGCAGTACTTC.

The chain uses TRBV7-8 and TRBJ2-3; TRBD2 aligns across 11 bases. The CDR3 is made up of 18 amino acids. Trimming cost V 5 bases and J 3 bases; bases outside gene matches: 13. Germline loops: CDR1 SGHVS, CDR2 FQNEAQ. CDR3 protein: CASSLRTSGPGGTDTQYF. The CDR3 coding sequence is TGTGCCAGCAGCCTTCGGACTAGCGGGCCCGGGGGGACAGATACGCAGTATTTT.

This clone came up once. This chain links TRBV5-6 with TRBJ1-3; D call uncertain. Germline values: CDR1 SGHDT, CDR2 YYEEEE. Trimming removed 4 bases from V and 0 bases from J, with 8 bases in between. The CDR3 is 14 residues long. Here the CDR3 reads CASSVPGSGNTIYF. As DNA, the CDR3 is TGTGCCAGCAGCGTCCCCGGCTCTGGAAACACCATATATTTT.